This TCR beta chain is from a study of vaccination and CD4 T cells after COVID-19. Treatment defined: approximately 10-day PBMC culture with coronavirus spike peptide pools or control peptides (ViraFEST assay). The study sequenced cultured CD4+ T cell DNA using the Oncomine TCR Beta short-read assay. MiXCR was run by TCRdb on the PCR reads, yielding one entry per CDR3 protein. Of some 15,000 distinct CDR3 sequences listed, roughly two fifths are singletons. This clonotype was seen only a few times. Its antigen is not identified. The V gene's germline CDR1 is SGHTA and CDR2 FQGNSA. This CDR3 has 17 amino acids. The J segment lost 1 base and the V segment lost 1 base, leaving 8 bases of the junction unmatched.

Specimen: CD4+ T cells from blood, cultured in vitro, collected before SARS-CoV-2 vaccination. The receptor was isolated from a human donor who had recovered from COVID-19. The rearrangement uses TRBV7-2 and TRBJ2-3, with 7 positions matching TRBD2. CDR3 sequence (DNA): TGTGCCAGCAGCTTAGGGATTGGGCTAGCGGGCACAGATACGCAGTATTTT. This translates into CASSLGIGLAGTDTQYF.